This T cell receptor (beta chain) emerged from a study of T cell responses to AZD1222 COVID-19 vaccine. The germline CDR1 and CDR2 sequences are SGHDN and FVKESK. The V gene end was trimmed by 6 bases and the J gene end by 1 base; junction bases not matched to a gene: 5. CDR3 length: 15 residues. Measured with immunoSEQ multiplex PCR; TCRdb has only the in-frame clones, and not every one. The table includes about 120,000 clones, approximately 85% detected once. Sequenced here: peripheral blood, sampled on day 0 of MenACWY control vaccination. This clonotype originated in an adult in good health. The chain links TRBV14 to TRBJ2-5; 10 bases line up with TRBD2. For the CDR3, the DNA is TGTGCCAGCAGTTCACTAGCGGGGCTCCAAGAGACCCAGTACTTC. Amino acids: CASSSLAGLQETQYF.